This TCR beta chain was identified during a study of blood T cell repertoires in COVID-19. There are 14 residues in the CDR3. CDR1 is LNHNV and CDR2 is YYDKDF in the germline V gene (reference sequence). Per the original methods: Amplification with reference gene primers provided the estimates of nucleated cell counts. Sequencing was performed with immunoSEQ multiplex PCR; in TCRdb, only in-frame clones are kept and a portion is missing. Clonal size and the V and J genes are those of that table, whereas D and trimming came from the DNA. Among tens of thousands of clones listed, 73% were seen once. A word on this clone: The junction departs from the called germline gene at one end, perhaps through a read error.

This chain joins TRBV15 and TRBJ2-3, with D unclear. Sequenced sample: peripheral blood. This clonotype originated in an elderly man with acute or convalescent COVID-19. CDR3 region: CATSRDSTNDKQYF. The DNA for the CDR3 is TGTGCCACCAGCAGAGATAGCACTAACGATAAGCAGTATTTT.